This T cell receptor (beta chain) was found in a study of cytomegalovirus exposure and HLA in healthy donors (TCRdb year 2017). Looking at the study overall: An earlier analysis of about 560 of the donors reported 276 Gb of sequence data and approximately 120 million unique TCR beta sequences obtained from approximately 180 million T cells. An early release that covered some 630 HLA-typed donors contained around 300 gigabases of sequencing data and about 84 million unique TCR sequences. Of the roughly 400 genotyped donors, over 65% fell in the genetic ancestry cluster associated with self-reported Caucasian donors. The aim of the study was to test whether cataloging public T cell receptors could identify signatures of past pathogen exposure. Using immunosequencing, the study profiled T cell repertoires from fewer than 850 subjects and related those repertoires to cytomegalovirus serostatus. A separate validation cohort of 100 to 150 different subjects was used in addition to the 666-subject first cohort. To predict cytomegalovirus infection status, the study brought together high-throughput TCR immunosequencing, statistical association of individual TCRs with disease status, and machine learning. A later analysis re-analyzed previously published TCR beta repertoires from 650 to 800 donors and added high-resolution HLA genotyping to study TCR occurrence patterns. In the later analysis, no new phenotypic data were used to find candidate immune exposures; instead, reliance was placed on TCR beta sequences and their occurrence across donors. An earlier analysis of around 640 of the donors used high-throughput TCR beta sequencing to judge whether each TCR beta V gene segment behaved as functional or pseudogenic. Donor age, sex, ethnicity and CMV serostatus were compiled together with the repertoire data. A later genetic analysis used genome-wide SNP genotypes for about 65% of the roughly 670 donors, treating that subset as a discovery cohort. Every discovery cohort repertoire had been produced on one sequencing platform. HLA typing included class I and class II loci at four-digit resolution. The number of donors typed differed by locus, with roughly 620-630 for A, B, C, DRB1 and DQB1, roughly 520 for DQA1, 606 for DPA1, and some 470 for DPB1. Four to six DR-DQ haplotypes were handled as single units for association and clustering because linkage in the cohort was strong. On average, roughly 240,000 unique TCR beta nucleotide sequences were sequenced per donor among roughly 430 genotyped donors of the cohort, with roughly a sixth of those sequences being non-productive.

The cohort consisted of 600 to 700 healthy bone marrow donors. All cohort members were sampled while nominally healthy, although unrecorded immune exposures were likely present. The donor tested CMV seronegative, placing the donor among the 352 seronegative members of the cohort. A peripheral blood sample was provided by each donor, and peripheral blood mononuclear cells were used for TCR beta sequencing. Genomic DNA extraction from the blood cell samples was performed with the Qiagen DNeasy Blood Extraction Kit. Notes on this clone: It lacks a known antigen. Base-call qualities are not available, and no considerably larger clone is one nucleotide away.

Library prep was done by the immunoSEQ multiplex PCR assay. For the multiplex PCR, a mixture combining 60 forward primers for TCR Vbeta segments and 13 reverse primers for TCR Jbeta segments was used. The CDR3 region of rearranged TCR beta genes was amplified from genomic DNA by a multiplex PCR assay. The Illumina HiSeq System was used to sequence the amplified TCR beta libraries as 87-base-pair reads. Concerning the study's data processing: A later analysis tallied tens of millions of unique TCR beta chains across the 666 repertoires, and roughly 11 million of those chains were shared by two or more donors. To remove PCR and sequencing errors, raw reads were error-corrected and collapsed into unique sequences using a nearest-neighbor algorithm that merged closely related sequences. To assign V, D and J gene segments, CDR3 sequences were aligned to IMGT reference sequences. For a sequence to be retained, a match of at least six nucleotides was required to both a V gene segment and a J gene segment. A rearrangement was called productive if the CDR3 had no stop codons and remained in frame with V and J, and every other rearrangement was called non-productive. Following IMGT convention, CDR3 was defined as the stretch from the second conserved V-encoded cysteine to the conserved J-encoded phenylalanine. Sequences without an unambiguous match to a single V gene segment were excluded from the earlier analysis of approximately 560 of the donors. In an earlier analysis of several hundred of the donors, V segments were called functional above 56.7% productive rearrangements and were called segregating when the between-donor standard deviation exceeded 5%. A statistical classification framework was built for diagnosing cytomegalovirus status from the catalog of TCR beta chain sequences. A later analysis assigned V and J genes by comparing TCR nucleotide sequences with IMGT/GENE-DB human TR gene sequences. The TCRdist pipeline was used in a later analysis to assign CDR3 sequences and most-parsimonious VDJ recombination scenarios. In a later analysis, each TCR beta chain was defined by its CDR3 amino acid sequence together with its V-gene family, and reads lacking a unique V-gene family were excluded. In a later analysis, around 650 highly shared, low-generation-probability nucleotide sequences were removed to address suspected cross-contamination and a sequencing artifact. In a later analysis, a clonal expansion index was calculated for each public chain from normalized within-repertoire ranks of inferred template counts. Generation probabilities in a later analysis came from a VDJ recombination model fitted to out-of-frame rearrangements, and those results were checked against IGoR. Hypergeometric tests were used in a later analysis to score TCR-TCR, TCR-HLA and TCR-CMV co-occurrence, with a repertoire-size bias correction applied to the TCR pairs. To estimate false discovery rates, a later analysis permuted the HLA or CMV assignments 20 times. A later analysis grouped co-occurring TCRs with DBSCAN, adding TCRdist sequence similarity when clustering within HLA-allele-positive subsets. Co-occurrence clustering excluded repertoires with fewer than 30,000 or more than 120,000 public chains, plus five with anomalous nucleotide sharing. TCRdb holds this immuneACCESS table with in-frame rearrangements only. Some clones are missing; in checked studies, unresolved V genes explain under half, and the rest has no known cause. The V and J calls and clone size come from that table; D and trimming were worked out from the DNA. Across this sample there are about 110,000 clones, with about 86% seen only once. The top ten constitute 1.5% to 2% of the sample.

General conclusions and limits of the study: Correlated functional status among segregating V segments might reflect linkage disequilibrium, but an unknown experimental factor could not be ruled out. The authors suggested that the approach could potentially be generalized to other disease states and immunological phenotypes. A later analysis found that TCR association rates varied across HLA loci, with DRB1 alleles showing the most associated TCRs and HLA-C alleles the fewest. Across donors, most TCR sequences were observed very rarely, whereas some public TCRs were present in many individuals. In both the original and validation cohorts, the classifier was reported to diagnose cytomegalovirus status with high specificity and sensitivity. Compared with the approximately 720-donor mean, donors in an Asian-associated ancestry cluster had fewer N-insertions in productive TCRs, according to a later genetic analysis. In a later analysis, more than 15,000 TCR beta sequences were associated with specific HLA alleles at a false discovery rate of 0.05. Presence/absence analyses assumed roughly uniform sequencing depth across donors, an assumption that may not hold. The sequencing pipeline was judged likely to have produced a cluster of highly shared sequence variants as a technical artifact. Because some donors lacked HLA typing at each locus, the association tests relied only on the typed subset. Only TCR beta chains were sequenced in this cohort, and the absence of alpha or paired-chain data limited detectable features. In vitro tests confirmed that a few of the cytomegalovirus-associated TCR beta chains recognize cytomegalovirus antigens. In a later analysis, most CMV-associated TCR beta chains were found to appear HLA-restricted, with HLA associations seemingly driven largely by CMV exposure. CMV serostatus was the only immune exposure information available for the cohort. The 87-base-pair reads could not distinguish some IMGT-functional V segments, including TRBV6-2 and TRBV6-3, so those segments were excluded. A further reported finding was that TCR beta sequences accurately predicted the HLA-A and HLA-B alleles for most subjects in the first cohort. In an earlier analysis of approximately 590 of the donors, most TCR beta V segments were observed in productive rearrangements about 90% or about 30% of the time, broadly matching IMGT annotations. In the study, 150 to 200 TCR beta chains were listed as associated with cytomegalovirus. In a later analysis, HLA-associated TCR beta chains were found to be more clonally expanded and to have lower generation probabilities than equally common non-associated chains. V-gene and J-gene trimming of TCR beta chains was associated with a missense DCLRE1C variant in a later genetic analysis, and the association was replicated in an independent cohort. Because counts were too low, roughly 17 rarely observed V segments, including chromosome 9 orphons, were left out of the earlier analysis of about 620 of the donors. When HLA alleles, especially DR and DQ, strongly co-occurred, TCR associations were difficult to assign to individual alleles. Several of the top co-occurrence clusters appeared to be linked to parvovirus B19, influenza, CMV and Epstein-Barr virus, according to a later analysis.

The CDR3 sequence holds 15 residues, the cysteine and phenylalanine included. The read is trimmed to its CDR3 DNA, 45 bases read in frame from base 1. At the junction V is shortened by 5 bases and J by 1 base, with 14 bases in between. The CDR1 and CDR2 encoded by the germline V gene (reference sequence) are SEHNR and FQNEAQ. What was sequenced was PBMCs. The sequence was obtained from a man aged 35 to 55 in good health and CMV-seronegative. The chain was built from TRBV7-9 and TRBJ1-1; the D gene identity is not certain. CDR3 sequence: CASSPLQTPNTEAFF. Here is the DNA: TGTGCCAGCAGCCCCCTACAGACGCCGAACACTGAAGCTTTCTTT.